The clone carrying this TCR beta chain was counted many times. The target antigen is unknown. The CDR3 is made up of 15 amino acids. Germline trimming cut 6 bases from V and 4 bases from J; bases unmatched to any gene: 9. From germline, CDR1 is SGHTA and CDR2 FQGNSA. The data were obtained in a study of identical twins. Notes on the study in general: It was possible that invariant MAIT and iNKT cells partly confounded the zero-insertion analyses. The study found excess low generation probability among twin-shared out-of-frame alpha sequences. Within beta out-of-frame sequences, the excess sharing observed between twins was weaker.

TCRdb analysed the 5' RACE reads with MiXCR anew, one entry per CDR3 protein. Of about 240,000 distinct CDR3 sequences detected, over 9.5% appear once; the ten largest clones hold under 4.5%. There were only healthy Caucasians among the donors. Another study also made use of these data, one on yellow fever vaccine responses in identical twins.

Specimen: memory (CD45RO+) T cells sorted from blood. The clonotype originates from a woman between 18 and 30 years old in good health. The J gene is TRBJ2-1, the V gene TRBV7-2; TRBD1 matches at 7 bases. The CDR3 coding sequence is TGTGCCAGCAGTCCATGGGACAGACCTTACAATGAGCAGTTCTTC. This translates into CASSPWDRPYNEQFF.